This T cell receptor beta chain came from a study of Graves' ophthalmopathy and Graves' hyperthyroidism. TCR beta CDR3 amplification used RNA transcripts. After a first-round RT-PCR with HTBI primers, a second-round multiplex PCR was run. TCRdb recomputed calls from the multiplex PCR reads with MiXCR, one row per CDR3 protein. Of about 500,000 distinct CDR3 sequences in the sample, around an eighth were seen once. Moderate-to-severe activity, with CAS ≥3, NOSPECS ≥4 and duration under 3 months, characterized the donors with ophthalmopathy. This clonotype came up a few times. CDR3 length equals 15 residues. Per the germline V gene, CDR1 is MNHEY and CDR2 is SVGEGT. The germline V and J ends were trimmed by 2 bases and 6 bases, with 14 bases remaining between them.

The sequence was collected from a woman aged 30 to 39 with Graves' ophthalmopathy. The rearrangement joins TRBV6-2 or TRBV6-3 to TRBJ2-4; TRBD2 is a possible D gene (6 bases). Sequenced: blood. This CDR3 is CASSYASGRRNIQYF. CDR3 bases: TGTGCCAGCAGTTACGCGTCGGGGAGGCGAAACATTCAGTACTTC.